These 19 T cell receptor beta chains came from one sample sequenced in a study of cytomegalovirus exposure and HLA in healthy donors. The PCR ran on 60 Vbeta and 13 Jbeta primers. Measured with immunoSEQ multiplex PCR; TCRdb has only the in-frame clones, and not every one. The sample includes 65,000 to 90,000 clones, about four fifths of them seen just once. Specimen: PBMCs. The source is a man younger than 30 in good health and CMV-seronegative.

This clone was seen once. At one of its ends the junction is not consistent with the germline gene, which may arise from a read error. V gene TRBV7-9 combines with J gene TRBJ1-1; 8 nucleotides line up with TRBD1. The CDR3 length is 16 residues. Germline assignment: CDR1 SEHNR and CDR2 FQNEAQ (reference sequence). The DNA for the CDR3 is TGTTCCAGCAGCTTAGGACCGACAGGGGTGAACACTGAAGCTTTCTTT. The encoded protein is CSSSLGPTGVNTEAFF.

The gene calls are TRBV9 and TRBJ2-3; D perhaps matches TRBD2 (6 bases). Germline V gene sequence: CDR1 SGDLS, CDR2 YYNGEE. The length of the CDR3 is 15 residues. The germline V and J ends were trimmed by 0 bases and 4 bases, with 12 bases remaining between them. The CDR3, as DNA: TGTGCCAGCAGCGTAGCGGGAGTCCCCGCAGATACGCAGTATTTT. It codes for CASSVAGVPADTQYF.

The chain joins TRBV7-6 to TRBJ2-1, with TRBD1 identical over 9 bases. The germline V gene has CDR1 SGHVS and CDR2 FNYEAQ. V lost 5 bases, J lost 6 bases, and 5 bases stayed unmatched. This CDR3 region has 14 residues. The CDR3 bases are TGTGCCAGCAGCCCGTGGGACAGGGTCAATGAGCAGTTCTTC. Residues: CASSPWDRVNEQFF.

This sequence joins TRBV4-1 and TRBJ2-1; TRBD2 aligns across 8 bases. There are 17 residues in the CDR3. Germline lookup yields CDR1 MGHRA and CDR2 YSYEKL. The junction had 9 bases not matched to a gene; V was cut back by 4 bases and J by 1 base. The CDR3 sequence: CASSLLVRGGSYNEQFF. The DNA of the CDR3 is TGCGCCAGCAGCCTCCTTGTCCGGGGGGGATCCTACAATGAGCAGTTCTTC.

This chain joins TRBV28 and TRBJ1-2; 8 positions agree with TRBD1. Trimming at V came to 3 bases and at J to 8 bases, leaving 11 bases not matched to a gene. In germline, CDR1 is MDHEN, CDR2 SYDVKM. This CDR3 contains 15 residues. The CDR3 DNA reads as TGTGCCAGCAGTTTTGGAGACAGGGGTCGGCAAGGCTACACCTTC. It translates to CASSFGDRGRQGYTF.

The chain carries TRBV7-9 and TRBJ2-7; possibly TRBD2 for D (6 bases). The V gene lost 5 bases and the J gene lost 3 bases, with 14 bases spanning the gap. The CDR3 is 14 residues long. Germline-derived CDR1 and CDR2 are SEHNR and FQNEAQ (reference sequence). DNA for the CDR3: TGTGCCAGCAGCAACCGGGACTTGAGCTACGAGCAGTACTTC. This gives the protein CASSNRDLSYEQYF.

This chain joins TRBV5-1 and TRBJ2-1, with TRBD2 matching over 11 bases. Per the germline V gene, CDR1 is SGHRS and CDR2 is YFSETQ. Trimming cost V 3 bases and J 12 bases; bases outside gene matches: 5. There are 13 residues in the CDR3. The chain's CDR3 is CASSWGTSGGQFF. For the CDR3, the DNA is TGCGCCAGCAGCTGGGGGACTAGCGGAGGGCAGTTCTTC.

This chain connects TRBV30 to TRBJ1-1; TRBD1 matches at 9 bases. V lost 1 base and J lost 5; bases outside the gene matches: 2. This CDR3 region has 13 residues. CDR1 and CDR2 from the germline V gene are GTSNPN and SVGIG (reference sequence). As DNA, the CDR3 is TGTGCCTGGAGTGCCGACAGGGGGACTGAAGCTTTCTTT. Amino acid sequence: CAWSADRGTEAFF.

The chain links TRBV19 to TRBJ1-2; TRBD1 aligns across 7 bases. The V and J ends lost 6 bases and 0 bases, in that order; junction bases with no gene match: 4. This CDR3 is 14 amino acids long. The germline CDR1 and CDR2 sequences are LNHDA and SQIVND (reference sequence). CDR3 sequence: CASSRQGTNYGYTF. CDR3 nucleotides: TGTGCCAGTAGCCGACAGGGCACTAACTATGGCTACACCTTC.

The genes are TRBV5-6 and TRBJ2-7, with 9 bases that match TRBD1. Germline V gene sequence: CDR1 SGHDT, CDR2 YYEEEE. Losses at the gene ends were 3 bases for V and 4 bases for J; bases not matched to a gene: 11. The CDR3 is 16 amino acids. CDR3 amino acids: CASSYNTGTGRYEQYF. The CDR3 DNA reads as TGTGCCAGCAGCTATAATACCGGGACAGGGAGGTACGAGCAGTACTTC. Full variable domain (missing parts from reference TRBV5-6 and TRBJ2-7): DAGVTQSPTHLIKTRGQQVTLRCSPKSGHDTVSWYQQALGQGPQFIFQYYEEEERQRGNFPDRFSGHQFPNYSSELNVNALLLGDSALYLCASSYNTGTGRYEQYFGPGTRLTVT.

CDR3 coding DNA: TGTGCCAGCAGGAACAGGGAAGGAGGCACTGAAGCTTTCTTT. Translation gives CASRNREGGTEAFF. J is TRBJ1-1 and V is TRBV6-6; maybe TRBD1 (6 bases). Trimming pared 6 bases from V and 4 bases from J, leaving 15 bases between. This CDR3 contains 14 residues. CDR1 is MNHNY, CDR2 SVGAGI, per germline (reference sequence).

This chain uses TRBV10-3 with TRBJ1-6; D is undetermined. The CDR3 runs to 14 residues. V lost 2 bases to trimming and J lost 6 bases, with 8 bases between them. Germline CDR1 is ENHRY and CDR2 is SYGVKD. CDR3 sequence (DNA): TGTGCCATCAGTGAGGGTACAAGTAATTCACCCCTCCACTTT. This codes for CAISEGTSNSPLHF.

The CDR3 region has the DNA TGTGCCAGCAGTTCTTATAGCGGGAGGAGCTCCTACAATGAGCAGTTCTTC. Its protein product is CASSSYSGRSSYNEQFF. This chain joins TRBV5-6 and TRBJ2-1; 10 bases are a match to TRBD2. This CDR3 has 17 amino acids. V lost 5 bases, J lost 0 bases, and 8 bases stayed unmatched. Germline lookup yields CDR1 SGHDT and CDR2 YYEEEE.

The rearrangement links TRBV6-5 to TRBJ1-1, with 8 bases matching TRBD1. V trimming: 7 bases; J trimming: 3 bases; junction bases outside the gene matches: 7. CDR1 MNHEY and CDR2 SVGAGI come from the germline V gene. This CDR3 is built from 14 residues. This CDR3 reads CASNGQGGYTEAFF. In DNA, the CDR3 is TGTGCCAGCAATGGACAGGGTGGTTACACTGAAGCTTTCTTT.

The genes are TRBV5-4 and TRBJ1-2; TRBD1 agrees at 7 bases. The junction had 4 bases not matched to a gene; V was cut back by 0 bases and J by 8 bases. This CDR3 is built from 13 residues. From germline, CDR1 is SGHNT and CDR2 YYREEE (reference sequence). The CDR3 sequence: CASSLERGRGYTF. CDR3 bases: TGTGCCAGCAGCTTGGAAAGGGGGCGAGGCTACACCTTC.

This clone was counted only a few times. This rearrangement joins TRBV28 to TRBJ1-5; D might be TRBD1 (5 bases). V was trimmed by 6 bases and J by 6 bases, leaving 9 bases between them. This CDR3 has 12 amino acids. In germline, CDR1 is MDHEN, CDR2 SYDVKM. The CDR3 nucleotides are TGTGCCAGCAGGGCAGGGTCTCAGCCCCAGCATTTT. Residues: CASRAGSQPQHF.

This rearrangement joins TRBV11-3 to TRBJ2-1, with D possibly being TRBD2 (7 bases). CDR3 size: 11 residues. Germline V gene data show CDR1 as SGHNT and CDR2 as YENEEA. Trimming pared 5 bases from V and 15 bases from J, leaving 14 bases between. The CDR3 DNA reads as TGTGCCAGCAGCCCGGGGGGCGTCCTGTTCTTC. It yields the protein CASSPGGVLFF.

The chain links TRBV2 to TRBJ2-7, with TRBD1 matching over 9 bases. This CDR3 has 14 residues. Germline V gene data show CDR1 as SNHLY and CDR2 as FYNNEI. The ends lost 10 bases at V and 3 bases at J; junction bases unmatched: 10. This chain's CDR3 is CAMGTGPPHYEQYF. In DNA, the CDR3 is TGTGCCATGGGGACAGGGCCACCCCACTACGAGCAGTACTTC.

This chain uses TRBV7-2 with TRBJ2-1, with 14 bases matching TRBD2. Germline CDR1 and CDR2: SGHTA and FQGNSA. The junction had 4 bases not matched to a gene; V was cut back by 2 bases and J by 7 bases. The CDR3 has 16 residues. CDR3 in amino acids: CASSLFGTSGSNEQFF. As DNA, the CDR3 is TGTGCCAGCAGCTTATTTGGGACTAGCGGGAGTAATGAGCAGTTCTTC.